This T cell receptor (beta chain) appears in the sequencing data of a study of blood T cell repertoires in COVID-19. This clone was seen a single time. The cohort comprised adults aged roughly 18 to 100 years residing in 24 US areas. Some clones are missing from TCRdb's copy, which holds only in-frame ones; the method was immunoSEQ multiplex PCR. The sample shows approximately 200,000 clones, over 80% of them seen only once. In germline, CDR1 is LGHNA, CDR2 YNFKEQ. After removal of 0 bases from V and 7 bases from J, the junction contained 8 bases not matched to a gene. This CDR3 is built from 16 residues.

Sequences were obtained from PBMCs or T cells enriched from blood (not recorded which). The source is a man aged 18 to 30 with acute COVID-19. The rearrangement uses TRBV4-2 and TRBJ2-1, with 8 bases fitting TRBD2. In DNA form, the CDR3 reads TGTGCCAGCAGCCAAGATGCTCTAGCGGGTGTGAATGAGCAGTTCTTC. This sequence encodes CASSQDALAGVNEQFF.